This T cell receptor (beta chain) was identified during a study of identical twins. Study results and limitations: Out-of-frame alpha sequences that twins shared showed excess low generation probability. Where beta out-of-frame sequences were concerned, excess twin sharing was weaker. Memory repertoires lacked the insertion deficit that abundant cord blood beta clonotypes showed. Zero-insertion analyses were open to partial confounding by invariant MAIT and iNKT cells.

In TCRdb, the 5' RACE reads were re-called with MiXCR into one record per CDR3 protein. This table holds 1.5 million to 2 million distinct CDR3 sequences, less than 35% found once. This clonotype turned up a few times. Its specificity is not known. The germline V and J ends were trimmed by 1 base and 3 bases, with 9 bases remaining between them. The CDR3 totals 13 residues. Germline V gives CDR1 DFQATT, CDR2 SNEGSKA (reference sequence). The clonotype originates from a newborn girl in good health. The specimen sequenced was cord blood. V usage is TRBV20-1 and J usage is TRBJ2-5; D is unresolved. CDR3 sequence: CSARVGPKETQYF. The CDR3 DNA is TGCAGTGCTAGAGTCGGCCCCAAAGAGACCCAGTACTTC.